The rows below give T cell receptor beta chains drawn from one sample of a study of response to subunit inactivated influenza vaccine. TCRdb itself ran the RT-PCR reads through MiXCR, one entry per CDR3 protein. The repertoire consists of about 170,000 distinct CDR3 sequences, with roughly 12% occurring once and the leading ten covering about 31%. These data were also reused for a study on T cells expressing NK-cell markers.

This material consisted of CD8+ T cells sorted from PBMCs, taken approximately 13 days after vaccination. Every receptor here comes from a man over 45 who received an inactivated influenza vaccine. CDR3s include the opening cysteine and the closing phenylalanine or tryptophan. D genes are given only for firm matches. The size field is filled for only some rows; it gives once, few, many or a size class.

>NA|TRBV12-3/TRBV12-4|15|TRBD2|TRBJ2-5
TGTGCCAGCAGTCCAGGACTAGCGGGAGGAGAGACCCAGTACTTC
CASSPGLAGGETQYF
>few|TRBV4-1|14|NA|TRBJ1-1
TGCGCCAGCAGCTTGCCCAGGGATAGCACTGAAGCTTTCTTT
CASSLPRDSTEAFF
>few|TRBV6-5|15|NA|TRBJ1-2
TGTGCCAGCAGTTTTGGCAGGGAGGCTGGCTATGGCTACACCTTC
CASSFGREAGYGYTF
>many|TRBV6-2/TRBV6-3|14|NA|TRBJ1-2
TGTGCCAGCAGTCCGACACCTACTAACTATGGCTACACCTTC
CASSPTPTNYGYTF
>NA|TRBV7-9|15|TRBD1|TRBJ2-7
TGTGCCAGCAGCCCAAGGGACAGGCTGGCCTACGAGCAGTACTTC
CASSPRDRLAYEQYF
>NA|TRBV5-5|14|NA|TRBJ1-3
TGTGCCAGCAGCTCCGGGACCCCTGGAAACACCATATATTTT
CASSSGTPGNTIYF
>NA|TRBV27|17|TRBD2|TRBJ2-7
TGTGCCAGCAGTTTAGGTCCGGAGGCGGGAGGGCCCTACGAGCAGTACTTC
CASSLGPEAGGPYEQYF
>few|TRBV11-2|14|TRBD1|TRBJ1-1
TGTGCCAGCAGCTTAACAGGGGCGAGCACTGAAGCTTTCTTT
CASSLTGASTEAFF
>many|TRBV6-5|16|NA|TRBJ2-1
TGTGCCAGCAGTTACTCGGGCGGGTCGGGTCCCAATGAGCAGTTCTTC
CASSYSGGSGPNEQFF
>NA|TRBV12-3/TRBV12-4|13|NA|TRBJ2-7
TGTGCCAGCAGTTCGGTGTCGACCTACGAGCAGTACTTC
CASSSVSTYEQYF
>NA|TRBV4-3|15|NA|TRBJ2-2
TGCGCCAGCAGCCAAGAATTGGGGGTGACCGGGGAGCTGTTTTTT
CASSQELGVTGELFF
>many|TRBV30|15|TRBD1|TRBJ2-2
TGTGCCTGGAGTTCCGGGACAGGTCACACCGGGGAGCTGTTTTTT
CAWSSGTGHTGELFF
>few|TRBV27|16|TRBD2|TRBJ2-1
TGTGCCAGCAGTCTCGTCACTAGCGGGATTTCAAGGTGGCAGTTCTTC
CASSLVTSGISRWQFF
>NA|TRBV6-1|14|NA|TRBJ1-2
TGTGCCAGCACCGCACCCCCACCGGAAGAAGGCTACACCTTC
CASTAPPPEEGYTF
>NA|TRBV7-9|14|NA|TRBJ2-7
TGTGCCAGCAGCTTCGGGGATTACTCCTACGAGCATTACTTC
CASSFGDYSYEHYF
>few|TRBV6-4|12|NA|TRBJ2-7
TGTGCCAGTAAGAGGCGACATTCTTGGCAGTACTTC
CASKRRHSWQYF
>NA|TRBV6-5|13|NA|TRBJ1-1
TGTGCCAGCAGTTACGTTGACAACACTGAAGCTTTCTTT
CASSYVDNTEAFF
>many|TRBV28|16|NA|TRBJ2-5
TGTGCCAGCATCCCATCGCCCCAGAACCACCAAGAGACCCAGTACTTC
CASIPSPQNHQETQYF
>NA|TRBV6-5|16|TRBD2|TRBJ2-1
TGTGCCAGCAGTTTTTTAGCGGGAGGGCCGGACAATGAGCAGTTCTTC
CASSFLAGGPDNEQFF
>NA|TRBV5-1|15|TRBD1|TRBJ2-7
TGCGCCAGCAGCTCGACAGGGGCGAACTCCTACGAGCAGTACTTC
CASSSTGANSYEQYF
>NA|TRBV7-9|14|TRBD1|TRBJ1-4
TGTGCCAGCCGGCGGACAGGGGGCCGGGAAAAACTGTTTTTT
CASRRTGGREKLFF
>few|TRBV6-5|18|TRBD2|TRBJ2-1
TGTGCCAGCAGTTCCCTCGGGACTAGCGGGAGGGCCTACAATGAGCAGTTCTTC
CASSSLGTSGRAYNEQFF
>NA|TRBV20-1|17|NA|TRBJ2-7
TGCAGTGCTCAGACGGCCAGTGGATTTAAGCCCCTCTACGAGCAGTACTTC
CSAQTASGFKPLYEQYF
>few|TRBV29-1|13|NA|TRBJ2-3
TGCAGCGTTGAGATTCTAGCCACAGATACGCAGTATTTT
CSVEILATDTQYF
>few|TRBV24-1|14|NA|TRBJ2-1
TGTGCCACCAGTGATTACACAGTGGGAAATGAGCAGTTCTTC
CATSDYTVGNEQFF
>NA|TRBV14|18|NA|TRBJ2-7
TGTGCCAGCAGCCTAACGAGAGTGACAGGTTGGGACTCCTACGAGCAGTACTTC
CASSLTRVTGWDSYEQYF
>NA|TRBV7-9|13|NA|TRBJ2-1
TGTGCCAGCAGCTTACACAATTCCAATGAGCAGTTCTTC
CASSLHNSNEQFF
>few|TRBV7-2|16|TRBD1|TRBJ1-1
TGTGCCAGCAGCTTAGAGGGACAGAACATGAACACTGAAGCTTTCTTT
CASSLEGQNMNTEAFF
>few|TRBV7-9|13|NA|TRBJ2-5
TGTGCCAGCAGGGGACCGAATAAAGAGACCCAGTACTTC
CASRGPNKETQYF
>few|TRBV7-9|15|NA|TRBJ2-7
TGTGCCAGCAGCTTAGATCTCGGCAGCTCCTACGAGCAGTACTTC
CASSLDLGSSYEQYF
>NA|TRBV12-3/TRBV12-4|14|TRBD1|TRBJ1-5
TGTGCCAGCAGTTTTGCAGGGGGTAGTCAGCCCCAGCATTTT
CASSFAGGSQPQHF
>few|TRBV9|13|TRBD1|TRBJ1-2
TGTGCCAGCAGCGGTACAGGGGTGAGGGGCTACACCTTC
CASSGTGVRGYTF
>NA|TRBV7-2|14|NA|TRBJ2-2
TGTGCCAGCAGCTTAGCCCAGAACACCGGGGAGCTGTTTTTT
CASSLAQNTGELFF
>few|TRBV6-5|15|NA|TRBJ2-7
TGTGCCAGCAGTTACTCGGGGGGTTCCCCCTACGAGCAGTACTTC
CASSYSGGSPYEQYF
>few|TRBV6-5|18|NA|TRBJ1-5
TGTGCCAGCAGTTCACCCCCGGACGAATTCCATAGCAATCAGCCCCAGCATTTT
CASSSPPDEFHSNQPQHF
>NA|TRBV7-6|15|NA|TRBJ2-7
TGTGCCAGCAGCTTAGATTCGGAAGGATGGATCGAGCAGTACTTC
CASSLDSEGWIEQYF
>few|TRBV4-3|15|NA|TRBJ2-1
TGCGCCAGCAGCCAAGATGTTTCTGTCTACAATGAGCAGTTCTTC
CASSQDVSVYNEQFF
>many|TRBV11-2|15|NA|TRBJ2-7
TGTGCCAGCAGCTTAGGGACAGAATTTTTTTACGAGCAGTACTTC
CASSLGTEFFYEQYF
>few|TRBV4-1|13|TRBD1|TRBJ1-2
TGCGCCAGCAGCCGAGGGACAGTTGGTGGCTACACCTTC
CASSRGTVGGYTF
>NA|TRBV4-1|15|NA|TRBJ1-2
TGCGCCAGCAGCCAAGGGGCAGGGCCGAACTATGGCTACACCTTC
CASSQGAGPNYGYTF
>NA|TRBV28|15|NA|TRBJ2-2
TGTGCCAGCAGTTTTCAAGCGGCCCACACCGGGGAGCTGTTTTTT
CASSFQAAHTGELFF
>NA|TRBV11-2|15|TRBD1|TRBJ2-7
TGTGCCAGCAGCTTATCTGGACAGGGGGGTTCGGAGCAGTACTTC
CASSLSGQGGSEQYF
>few|TRBV7-2|13|NA|TRBJ2-2
TGTGCCAGCAGCCCAGCGGGCCCCGGGGAGCTGTTTTTT
CASSPAGPGELFF
>NA|TRBV4-3|16|NA|TRBJ1-4
TGCGCCAGCAGCCAAGAAAGGAGGACTTATAATGAAAAACTGTTTTTT
CASSQERRTYNEKLFF
>few|TRBV12-3/TRBV12-4|14|NA|TRBJ2-1
TGTGCCAGCACCACGGGGGCAGGGATGGATGAGCAGTTCTTC
CASTTGAGMDEQFF
>NA|TRBV19|13|NA|TRBJ1-5
TGTGCCAGTAGTCTGGGGATTTACCAGCCCCAGCATTTT
CASSLGIYQPQHF
>few|TRBV7-9|13|NA|TRBJ2-7
TGTGCCAGCAGCACCGGGGGTACCTACGAGCAGTACTTC
CASSTGGTYEQYF
>NA|TRBV12-3/TRBV12-4|16|NA|TRBJ2-5
TGTGCCAGCACCACAGTCAGGGGGGGGGCCCAAGAGACCCAGTACTTC
CASTTVRGGAQETQYF